The 18 T cell receptor beta chains below all came from one sample that was sequenced in a study of control samples from healthy donors and cancer patients. Here immunoSEQ multiplex PCR was the method, and the copy in TCRdb shows in-frame clones only, minus some. The table includes tens of thousands of clones, roughly 84% detected once. Sequencing was performed on PBMCs. These receptors were collected from a man between 65 and 79 years old with lung cancer.

As for this clone: Other DNA sequences in this specimen translate into the identical CDR3. The rearrangement joins TRBV30 to TRBJ2-7; a possible D gene is TRBD2 (6 bases). Germline CDR1 GTSNPN, CDR2 SVGIG (reference sequence). With 4 bases removed from V and 7 bases from J, the gap between germline ends came to 17 bases. This CDR3 spans 13 amino acids. This CDR3 is CAWTPWRGYEQYF. CDR3 coding DNA: TGTGCCTGGACCCCCTGGAGGGGATATGAGCAGTACTTC.

The chain carries TRBV20-1 and TRBJ2-1, with no clear D. The CDR3 has 14 amino acids. The germline V and J ends were trimmed by 3 bases and 1 base, with 10 bases remaining between them. Germline-derived CDR1 and CDR2 are DFQATT and SNEGSKA (reference sequence). The CDR3 region has the DNA TGCAGTGCTAGTCCAAGGATGTCCTACAATGAGCAGTTCTTC. Translation gives CSASPRMSYNEQFF.

The V gene is TRBV27, the J gene TRBJ2-7; 8 nucleotides match TRBD1. Trimming cost V 5 bases and J 5 bases; bases outside gene matches: 11. Germline CDR1 and CDR2: MNHEY and SMNVEV (reference sequence). This CDR3 is 15 amino acids long. The CDR3 region has the DNA TGTGCCAGCAGTCCCCCGAGACAGGGGTCCAACGAGCAGTACTTC. Translating it yields CASSPPRQGSNEQYF.

V is TRBV28 and J is TRBJ2-2, with TRBD1 identical over 8 bases. Germline V gene lookup returns CDR1 MDHEN and CDR2 SYDVKM. V dropped 6 bases and J dropped 4; count of bases not matched to a gene: 7. CDR3 length equals 15 residues. As DNA, the CDR3 is TGTGCCAGCAGCCGGGACAGGACAATCACCGGGGAGCTGTTTTTT. Its protein is CASSRDRTITGELFF.

This chain uses TRBV4-2 with TRBJ2-1; 7 bases match TRBD2. This CDR3 comprises 16 residues. From germline, CDR1 is LGHNA and CDR2 YNFKEQ. The trim removed 2 bases at V and 5 bases at J, leaving 9 bases unmatched. The CDR3 DNA reads as TGTGCCAGCAGCCAACTAGCGGAGACTATTAACAATGAGCAGTTCTTC. It codes for CASSQLAETINNEQFF.

Worth noting for this clone: The junction departs from the called germline gene at one end, perhaps through a read error. The CDR3 protein is CASSPLAGGPIKSTDTQYF. CDR3 DNA sequence: TGTGCCAGCTCTCCACTAGCGGGGGGGCCAATTAAGAGCACAGATACGCAGTATTTT. The rearrangement joins TRBV18 to TRBJ2-3, with TRBD2 identical over 13 bases. Germline CDR1 reads KGHSH; CDR2 reads LQKENI. CDR3 length: 19 residues.

The V call is TRBV7-3, the J call TRBJ2-5; 10 nucleotides line up with TRBD2. J gave up 5 bases and V 3 bases, and 3 bases lay outside the gene matches. The CDR3 loop spans 14 amino acids. In germline, CDR1 is SGHTA, CDR2 FQGTGA. The CDR3 is CASSFSSGGETQYF. CDR3 DNA: TGTGCCAGCAGCTTCTCTAGCGGGGGTGAGACCCAGTACTTC. The complete variable domain, with remaining parts taken from reference TRBV7-3 and TRBJ2-5, reads GAGVSQTPSNKVTEKGKYVELRCDPISGHTALYWYRQSLGQGPEFLIYFQGTGAADDSGLPNDRFFAVRPEGSVSTLKIQRTERGDSAVYLCASSFSSGGETQYFGPGTRLLVL.

This sequence joins TRBV19 and TRBJ1-1; no definite D call. The CDR3 sequence is 13 residues long. Germline CDR1 and CDR2: LNHDA and SQIVND (reference sequence). Trimming pared 3 bases from V and 1 base from J, leaving 6 bases between. This CDR3 is CASSIFSNTEAFF. In DNA form, the CDR3 reads TGTGCCAGTAGTATCTTCTCGAACACTGAAGCTTTCTTT.

The chain carries TRBV5-1 and TRBJ2-7, with D possibly TRBD2 on 6 matching bases. The CDR3 spans 14 residues. The germline V and J ends were trimmed by 4 bases and 5 bases, with 16 bases remaining between them. From germline, CDR1 is SGHRS and CDR2 YFSETQ. DNA for the CDR3: TGCGCCAGCAGCCCCGGGACTCAGTTGGACGAGCAGTACTTC. Protein: CASSPGTQLDEQYF.

J is TRBJ1-2 and V is TRBV21-1; the D call of TRBD1 is as the table states it, not checked on the DNA. TRBV21-1 is marked as a pseudogene. CDR3 length equals 15 residues. The CDR3 spells CASSIYRDRGHGYTF. Here the CDR3 DNA reads TGTGCCAGCAGCATTTACCGGGACAGGGGGCATGGCTACACCTTC.

This chain joins TRBV6-1 and TRBJ1-1, with D uncertain. CDR1 and CDR2 (germline): MNHNS, SASEGT. V was shortened by 3 bases and J by 0 bases, with 8 bases between the two germline ends. The CDR3 is 14 amino acids. This CDR3 reads CASSDSAMNTEAFF. CDR3 nucleotides: TGTGCCAGCAGTGATTCGGCGATGAACACTGAAGCTTTCTTT.

The chain is built from TRBV10-2 and TRBJ1-2; 10 bases match TRBD1. The CDR3 totals 13 residues. J was trimmed by 8 bases and V by 1 base; bases with no gene match: 1. Per germline, CDR1 WSHSY and CDR2 SAAADI. The CDR3 sequence is CASSELTGGGYTF. The CDR3 DNA reads as TGCGCCAGCAGTGAGTTGACAGGGGGCGGCTACACCTTC.

This chain connects TRBV5-1 to TRBJ2-5, with 9 bases matching TRBD2. Germline assignment: CDR1 SGHRS and CDR2 YFSETQ. V dropped 4 bases and J dropped 1; count of bases not matched to a gene: 5. The CDR3 runs to 15 residues. DNA for the CDR3: TGCGCCAGCAGCCCGCGGGGGGGGCCCCAAGAGACCCAGTACTTC. This encodes CASSPRGGPQETQYF.

The genes are TRBV4-2 and TRBJ2-1; D may be TRBD1 or TRBD2 (6 bases each). The CDR3 spans 15 residues. Germline V gene lookup returns CDR1 LGHNA and CDR2 YNFKEQ. V lost 0 bases and J lost 4, with 10 bases in between. The CDR3 reads CASSQDKGGYNEQFF. DNA of the CDR3: TGTGCCAGCAGCCAAGATAAGGGGGGATACAATGAGCAGTTCTTC.

This chain links TRBV7-3 with TRBJ2-1, with TRBD1 identical over 11 bases. Per the germline V gene, CDR1 is SGHTA and CDR2 is FQGTGA. This CDR3 comprises 15 residues. With 4 bases clipped from V and 2 bases from J, the junction kept 1 base outside the gene matches. The CDR3 sequence is CASSSGQGAYNEQFF. Written as DNA, the CDR3 is TGTGCCAGCAGCTCGGGACAGGGGGCCTACAATGAGCAGTTCTTC.

The chain links TRBV4-1 to TRBJ1-5, with TRBD1 as a possible D gene (5 bases). Per the germline V gene, CDR1 is MGHRA and CDR2 is YSYEKL. The V end lost 0 bases, the J end lost 6 bases, and 18 bases lay between the germline ends. The CDR3 is 17 residues long. This chain's CDR3 is CASSQDPTRGAGQPQHF. As DNA, the CDR3 is TGCGCCAGCAGCCAAGACCCCACGCGAGGGGCGGGTCAGCCCCAGCATTTT.

The chain has TRBV7-9 and TRBJ1-1; TRBD1 is a possible D gene (6 bases). The V and J ends lost 1 base and 14 bases respectively, with 11 bases between them. Germline CDR1 SEHNR, CDR2 FQNEAQ (reference sequence). The CDR3 consists of 11 residues. As DNA, the CDR3 is TGTGCCAGCAGCTTAGACAGGGTTGACTTCTTT. Its protein is CASSLDRVDFF.

The chain combines TRBV4-3 with TRBJ2-3, with TRBD2 identical over 10 bases. Germline V gene sequence: CDR1 LGHNA, CDR2 YSLEER. V lost 0 bases to trimming and J lost 4 bases; unmatched junction nucleotides: 13. The CDR3 spans 19 residues. The DNA for the CDR3 is TGCGCCAGCAGCCAAGATCTAGGGAGCGGGGGGGCTGTAGCAGATACGCAGTATTTT. This gives the protein CASSQDLGSGGAVADTQYF.